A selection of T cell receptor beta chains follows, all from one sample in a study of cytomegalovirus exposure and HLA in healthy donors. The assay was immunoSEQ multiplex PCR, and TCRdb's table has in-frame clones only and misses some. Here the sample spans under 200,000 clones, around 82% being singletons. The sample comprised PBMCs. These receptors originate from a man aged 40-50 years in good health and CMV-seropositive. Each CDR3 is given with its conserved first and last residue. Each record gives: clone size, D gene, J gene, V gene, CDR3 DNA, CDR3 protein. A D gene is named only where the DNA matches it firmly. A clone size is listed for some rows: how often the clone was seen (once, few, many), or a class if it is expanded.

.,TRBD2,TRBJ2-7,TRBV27,TGTGCCAGCGCGGGAGGCAGCTCCTACGAGCAGTACTTC,CASAGGSSYEQYF
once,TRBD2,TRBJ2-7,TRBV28,TGTGCCAGCAGTTCCGCCCAGACTAGCGGTGCCTACGAGCAGTACTTC,CASSSAQTSGAYEQYF
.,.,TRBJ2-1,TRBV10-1,TGCGCCAGCAGTGAGGACGCGGGCCCCTACAATGAGCAGTTCTTC,CASSEDAGPYNEQFF
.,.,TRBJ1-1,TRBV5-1,TGCGCCAGCAGCGCTAACAGGGAAGCTTTCTTT,CASSANREAFF
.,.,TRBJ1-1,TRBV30,TGTGCCTGGAGACGTCGCGTGAGCTCCGACACTGAAGCTTTCTTT,CAWRRRVSSDTEAFF
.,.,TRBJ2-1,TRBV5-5,TGTGCCAGCACCCGGGAGATCTACAATGAGCAGTTCTTC,CASTREIYNEQFF
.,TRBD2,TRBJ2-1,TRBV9,TGTGCCAGCAGCGGCGGACTAGCGGGACTTACCTGGGGGAACAATGAGCAGTTCTTC,CASSGGLAGLTWGNNEQFF
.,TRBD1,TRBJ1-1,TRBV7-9,TGTGCCAGCAGCTCCCAGGGGGGCGGGTTGAACACTGAAGCTTTCTTT,CASSSQGGGLNTEAFF
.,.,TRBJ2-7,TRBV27,TGTGCCAGCAGCCGAAGGGGATCCGAGCAGTACTTC,CASSRRGSEQYF
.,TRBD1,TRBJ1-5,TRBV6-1,TGTGCCAGCAGTGAGACAGGGACAGGGGGCAATCAGCCCCAGCATTTT,CASSETGTGGNQPQHF
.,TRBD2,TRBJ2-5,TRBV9,TGTGCCAGCAGCGTAGACGGGAGGGAGACCCAGTACTTC,CASSVDGRETQYF
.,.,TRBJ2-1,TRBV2,TGTGCCAGCAGAGAAGTAACAGGTTCCAATGAGCAGTTCTTC,CASREVTGSNEQFF
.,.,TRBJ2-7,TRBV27,TGTGCCAGCAGTTGGGGGCCGAGCGAGCAGTACTTC,CASSWGPSEQYF